This TCR beta chain was documented in a study of beta chain features in type 1 diabetes. This CDR3 comprises 14 residues. V was cut by 1 base and J by 2 bases, with 8 bases left in between. Per the germline V gene, CDR1 is KGHSH and CDR2 is LQKENI. The study reverse transcribed the entire isolated RNA, so it sequenced expressed TCRB transcripts. Method: immunoSEQ multiplex PCR; TCRdb's copy keeps in-frame clones and lacks some. The sample carries under 450,000 clones, about 15% recorded once. Concerning this clone itself: The sample holds other DNA sequences that translate to the same CDR3.

This clonotype was obtained from a man between 25 and 39 years old in good health. This rearrangement joins TRBV18 to TRBJ2-5; perhaps TRBD2 as D (6 bases). Source material: naive CD4+ T cells from blood. The CDR3 loop is CASSPLAVQETQYF. The CDR3 region has the DNA TGTGCCAGCTCACCACTAGCGGTACAAGAGACCCAGTACTTC.